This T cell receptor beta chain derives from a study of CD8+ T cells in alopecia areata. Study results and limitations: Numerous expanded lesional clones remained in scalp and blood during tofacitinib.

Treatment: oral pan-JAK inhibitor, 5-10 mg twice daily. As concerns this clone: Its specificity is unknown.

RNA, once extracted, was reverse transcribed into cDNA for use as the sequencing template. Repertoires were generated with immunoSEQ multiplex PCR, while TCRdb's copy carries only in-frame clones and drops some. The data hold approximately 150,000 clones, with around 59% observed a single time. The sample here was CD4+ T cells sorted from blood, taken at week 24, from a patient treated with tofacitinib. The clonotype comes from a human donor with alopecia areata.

The CDR3 DNA reads as TGTGCCATCAGCCCCGGGACCCAGAACACTGAAGCTTTCTTT. This gives the protein CAISPGTQNTEAFF. The V call is TRBV10-3, the J call TRBJ1-1; TRBD1 might be the D (5 bases). The CDR3 length is 14 residues. Germline V gene data show CDR1 as ENHRY and CDR2 as SYGVKD. The V and J ends lost 6 bases and 1 base respectively, with 12 bases between them.